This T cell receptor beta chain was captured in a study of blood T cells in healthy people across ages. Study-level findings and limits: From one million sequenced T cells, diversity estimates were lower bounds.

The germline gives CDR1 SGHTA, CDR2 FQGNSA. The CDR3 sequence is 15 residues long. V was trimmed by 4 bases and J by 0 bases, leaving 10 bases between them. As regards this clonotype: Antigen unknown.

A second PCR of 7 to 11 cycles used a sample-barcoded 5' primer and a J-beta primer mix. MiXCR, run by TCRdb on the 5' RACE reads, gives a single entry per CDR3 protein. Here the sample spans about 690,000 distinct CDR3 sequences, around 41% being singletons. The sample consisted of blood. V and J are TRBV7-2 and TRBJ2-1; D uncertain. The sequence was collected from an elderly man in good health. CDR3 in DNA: TGTGCCAGCAGCTCCGACTCTTACTCCTACAATGAGCAGTTCTTC. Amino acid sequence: CASSSDSYSYNEQFF.